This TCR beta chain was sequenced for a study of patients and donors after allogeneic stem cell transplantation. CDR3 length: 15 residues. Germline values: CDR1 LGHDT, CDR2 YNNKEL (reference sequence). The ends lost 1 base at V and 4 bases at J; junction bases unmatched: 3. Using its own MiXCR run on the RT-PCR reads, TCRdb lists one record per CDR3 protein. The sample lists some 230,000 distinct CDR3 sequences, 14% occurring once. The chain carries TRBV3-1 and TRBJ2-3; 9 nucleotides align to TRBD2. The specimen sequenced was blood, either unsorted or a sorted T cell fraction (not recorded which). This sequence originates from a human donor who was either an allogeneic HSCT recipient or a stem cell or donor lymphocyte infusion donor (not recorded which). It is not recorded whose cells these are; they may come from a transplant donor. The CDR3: CASSQARGGADTQYF. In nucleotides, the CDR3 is TGTGCCAGCAGCCAAGCTCGCGGGGGGGCAGATACGCAGTATTTT.